This entry describes one TCR beta chain. Its antigen is still unknown. The protocol was immunoSEQ multiplex PCR, while the TCRdb copy is restricted to in-frame clones and leaves out a portion. The repertoire has some 7,800 clones, 82% of them found once; the top ten carry roughly 2.8%. This record comes from a study of immune evolution from preneoplasia to lung adenocarcinoma. Study conclusions and caveats: From normal lung to invasive adenocarcinoma, top clone frequencies appeared to decrease. Highest clonality occurred in KRAS-mutant, not EGFR-mutant or double wild-type, nodules.

Germline values: CDR1 SQVTM, CDR2 ANQGSEA. The length of the CDR3 is 14 residues. Trimming took off 0 bases at V and 7 bases at J, with 10 bases between the two ends. The sample taken for sequencing was FFPE minimally invasive lung adenocarcinoma tissue. The source is a person between 65 and 79 years old with lung adenocarcinoma. V is TRBV29-1 and J is TRBJ2-6, with D possibly being TRBD2 (6 bases). CDR3 in amino acids: CSVEEPEGANVLTF. In nucleotides, the CDR3 is TGCAGCGTTGAAGAGCCGGAGGGTGCCAACGTCCTGACTTTC. Combining the CDR3 with reference TRBV29-1 and TRBJ2-6 gives the whole variable domain SAVISQKPSRDICQRGTSLTIQCQVDSQVTMMFWYRQQPGQSLTLIATANQGSEATYESGFVIDKFPISRPNLTFSTLTVSNMSPEDSSIYLCSVEEPEGANVLTFGAGSRLTVL.